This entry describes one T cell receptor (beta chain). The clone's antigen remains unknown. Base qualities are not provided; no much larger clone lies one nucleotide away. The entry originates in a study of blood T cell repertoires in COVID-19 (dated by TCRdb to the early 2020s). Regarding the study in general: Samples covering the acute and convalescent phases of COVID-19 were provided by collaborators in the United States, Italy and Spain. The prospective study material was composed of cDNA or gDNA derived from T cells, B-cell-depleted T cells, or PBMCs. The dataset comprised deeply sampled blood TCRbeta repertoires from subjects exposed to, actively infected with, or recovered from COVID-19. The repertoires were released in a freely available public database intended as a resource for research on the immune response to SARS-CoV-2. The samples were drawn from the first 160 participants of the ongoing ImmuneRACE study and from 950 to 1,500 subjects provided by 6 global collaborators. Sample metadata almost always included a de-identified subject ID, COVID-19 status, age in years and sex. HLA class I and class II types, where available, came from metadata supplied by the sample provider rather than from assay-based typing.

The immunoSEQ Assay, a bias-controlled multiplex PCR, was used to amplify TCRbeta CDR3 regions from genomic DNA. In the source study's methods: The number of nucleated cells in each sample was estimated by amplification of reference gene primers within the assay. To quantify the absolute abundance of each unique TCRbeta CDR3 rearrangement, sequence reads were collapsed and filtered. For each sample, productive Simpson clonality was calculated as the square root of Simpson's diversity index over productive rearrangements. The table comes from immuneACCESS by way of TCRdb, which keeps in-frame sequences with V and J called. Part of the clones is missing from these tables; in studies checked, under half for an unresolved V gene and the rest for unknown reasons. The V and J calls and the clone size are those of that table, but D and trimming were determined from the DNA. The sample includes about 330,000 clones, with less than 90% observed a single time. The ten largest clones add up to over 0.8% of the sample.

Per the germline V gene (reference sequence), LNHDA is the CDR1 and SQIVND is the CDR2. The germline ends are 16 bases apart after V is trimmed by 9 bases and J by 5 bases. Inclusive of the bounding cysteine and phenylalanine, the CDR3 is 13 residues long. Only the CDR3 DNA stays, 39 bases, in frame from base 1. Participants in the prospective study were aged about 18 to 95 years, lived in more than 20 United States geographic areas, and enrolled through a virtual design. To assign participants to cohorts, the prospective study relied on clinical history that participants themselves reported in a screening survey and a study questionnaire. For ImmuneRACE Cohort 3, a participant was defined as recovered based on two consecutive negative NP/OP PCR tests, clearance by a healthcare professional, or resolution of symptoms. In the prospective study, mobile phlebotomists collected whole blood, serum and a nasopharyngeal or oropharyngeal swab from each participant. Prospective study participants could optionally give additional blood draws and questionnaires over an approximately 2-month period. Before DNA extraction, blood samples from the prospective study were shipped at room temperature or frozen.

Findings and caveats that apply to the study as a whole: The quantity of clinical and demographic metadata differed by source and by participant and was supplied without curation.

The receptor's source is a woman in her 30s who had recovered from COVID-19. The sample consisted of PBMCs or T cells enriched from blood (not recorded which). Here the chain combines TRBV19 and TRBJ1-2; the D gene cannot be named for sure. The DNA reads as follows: TGTGCCAGCACGGACGGCGGGCGGTATGGCTACACCTTC. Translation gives CASTDGGRYGYTF.